The rows below give T cell receptor beta chains drawn from one sample of a study of graft-versus-host responses after intestinal transplantation. Generated by immunoSEQ multiplex PCR, the TCRdb table keeps only in-frame clones and is missing some. Of around 110,000 clones in the sample, about 91% were seen once. Their target antigens are unknown. Sequenced material: unstimulated CD4+ T cells sorted from spleen or lymph node cells, taken before transplant. The receptors were sampled from a human donor who was the organ donor for an intestinal transplant. Both conserved end residues are part of each CDR3. The D gene is left open where the match is weak. Clone sizes are given selectively: once, few, many, or a class where the clone is expanded.

TRBJ1-1,NA,NA,TRBV20-1,CSAGHARGAFF,TGCAGTGCCGGCCATGCCCGGGGAGCTTTCTTT
TRBJ2-2,TRBD2,NA,TRBV4-3,CASSRDLAGERELFF,TGCGCCAGCAGCCGAGACCTAGCGGGCGAGAGGGAGCTGTTTTTT
TRBJ2-1,TRBD1,NA,TRBV6-5,CASRDDRASYNEQFF,TGTGCCAGCAGGGACGACAGGGCATCCTACAATGAGCAGTTCTTC
TRBJ1-2,NA,NA,TRBV10-3,CAISRDDGYTF,TGTGCCATCAGCCGTGATGATGGCTACACCTTC
TRBJ2-1,TRBD1,NA,TRBV19,CASRLGTGGYNEQFF,TGTGCCAGTAGATTAGGGACAGGGGGCTACAATGAGCAGTTCTTC
TRBJ2-5,TRBD2,NA,TRBV6-6,CASTVAGGLGETQYF,TGTGCCAGCACCGTAGCGGGAGGATTGGGAGAGACCCAGTACTTC
TRBJ2-1,NA,NA,TRBV5-1,CASSFTDNEQFF,TGCGCCAGCAGCTTCACAGACAATGAGCAGTTCTTC
TRBJ2-3,NA,NA,TRBV2,CASSEPEGFSVSDTQYF,TGTGCCAGCAGTGAACCCGAAGGTTTCTCAGTCTCAGATACGCAGTATTTT
TRBJ2-5,NA,once,TRBV7-9,CASSLDLGGSPETQYF,TGTGCCAGCAGCTTAGATCTTGGGGGATCTCCAGAGACCCAGTACTTC
TRBJ2-2,TRBD2,NA,TRBV6-5,CASSYGAGESGELFF,TGTGCCAGCAGTTACGGGGCGGGAGAGTCCGGGGAGCTGTTTTTT
TRBJ1-2,NA,NA,TRBV13,CASSLRQGHYGYTF,TGTGCCAGCAGCTTAAGGCAGGGGCACTATGGCTACACCTTC
TRBJ1-3,TRBD1,NA,TRBV5-5,CASSQGQGNSGNTIYF,TGTGCCAGCAGCCAAGGACAGGGGAACTCTGGAAACACCATATATTTT
TRBJ1-5,TRBD1,NA,TRBV2,CASRGGTEVGNQPQHF,TGTGCCAGCAGAGGGGGGACAGAAGTAGGCAATCAGCCCCAGCATTTT
TRBJ2-4,NA,NA,TRBV11-3,CASSLFGGGLAKNIQYF,TGTGCCAGCAGCTTATTCGGTGGGGGCCTAGCCAAAAACATTCAGTACTTC
TRBJ2-5,TRBD1,NA,TRBV5-4,CASSRTGGETQYF,TGTGCCAGCAGCCGGACAGGGGGGGAGACCCAGTACTTC
TRBJ2-1,TRBD2,NA,TRBV7-9,CASSLARGVGNEQFF,TGTGCCAGCAGCTTAGCGCGGGGGGTTGGGAATGAGCAGTTCTTC
TRBJ2-7,NA,once,TRBV5-1,CASSLDYRAEQYF,TGCGCCAGCAGCTTGGACTACAGGGCCGAGCAGTACTTC
TRBJ1-6,TRBD1,NA,TRBV6-6,CASKTGHSPLHF,TGTGCCAGCAAGACAGGGCATTCACCCCTCCACTTT
TRBJ1-2,NA,few,TRBV19,CASSARTEMSNYGYTF,TGTGCCAGTAGTGCCCGGACAGAGATGTCTAACTATGGCTACACCTTC
TRBJ2-2,NA,once,TRBV11-3,CASRRDGNTGELFF,TGTGCCAGCAGGAGGGACGGGAACACCGGGGAGCTGTTTTTT
TRBJ1-1,NA,NA,TRBV6-6,CASSSSGANTEAFF,TGTGCCAGCAGTTCTTCCGGGGCTAACACTGAAGCTTTCTTT
TRBJ2-3,NA,NA,TRBV14,CASSQERWAGVTDTQYF,TGTGCCAGCAGCCAAGAACGATGGGCAGGGGTCACAGATACGCAGTATTTT
TRBJ1-3,NA,NA,TRBV9,CASSVQGQSGNTIYF,TGTGCCAGCAGCGTACAGGGTCAGTCTGGAAACACCATATATTTT
TRBJ1-1,NA,NA,TRBV7-2,CASSFPPWNTEAFF,TGTGCCAGCAGCTTCCCCCCGTGGAACACTGAAGCTTTCTTT
TRBJ2-7,TRBD1,NA,TRBV25-1,CASSAQGVYEQYF,TGTGCCAGCAGTGCACAGGGGGTCTACGAGCAGTACTTC
TRBJ2-1,NA,NA,TRBV7-4,CASSFIGNNEQFF,TGTGCCAGCAGCTTTATCGGCAACAATGAGCAGTTCTTC
TRBJ1-1,NA,NA,TRBV12-5,CASTLSPGVAFF,TGTGCTAGTACCCTCTCCCCCGGAGTAGCTTTCTTT
TRBJ1-1,NA,few,TRBV28,CAIRSGAEQGNTEAFF,TGTGCCATCCGGTCAGGTGCTGAACAGGGGAACACTGAAGCTTTCTTT
TRBJ1-1,NA,NA,TRBV6-5,CASSPRGSWGTEAFF,TGTGCCAGCAGCCCAAGAGGCTCATGGGGCACTGAAGCTTTCTTT
TRBJ1-2,NA,NA,TRBV14,CASSQGLANYGYTF,TGTGCCAGCAGCCAGGGATTAGCTAACTATGGCTACACCTTC
TRBJ2-1,TRBD2,NA,TRBV7-2,CASSSLAGVLGNEQFF,TGTGCCAGCAGCTCCTTAGCGGGGGTACTTGGTAATGAGCAGTTCTTC
TRBJ2-3,NA,few,TRBV5-1,CASSFYAGSVDTQYF,TGCGCCAGCAGCTTTTATGCGGGGAGCGTAGATACGCAGTATTTT
TRBJ2-3,NA,NA,TRBV2,CASSPLQGFSSTDTQYF,TGTGCCAGCAGCCCCCTTCAGGGCTTTTCTAGCACAGATACGCAGTATTTT
TRBJ1-2,NA,NA,TRBV4-1,CASSAPSSAAGYTF,TGCGCCAGCAGCGCGCCGAGTTCGGCGGCTGGCTACACCTTC
TRBJ2-1,NA,few,TRBV5-1,CASRLDSGNEQFF,TGCGCCAGCAGGCTGGACAGCGGCAATGAGCAGTTCTTC
TRBJ2-5,NA,few,TRBV5-6,CASSLAETQYF,TGTGCCAGCAGCTTGGCAGAGACCCAGTACTTC
TRBJ2-2,TRBD2,NA,TRBV5-1,CASSLSSGGAGELFF,TGCGCCAGCAGCTTGTCTAGCGGGGGGGCCGGGGAGCTGTTTTTT
TRBJ2-1,TRBD1,NA,TRBV6-5,CASSRDRGTNEQFF,TGTGCCAGCAGTCGGGACAGGGGGACCAATGAGCAGTTCTTC
TRBJ1-5,TRBD1,NA,TRBV11-2,CASSTGQAYQPQHF,TGTGCCAGCAGCACGGGACAGGCCTATCAGCCCCAGCATTTT
TRBJ1-1,NA,NA,TRBV7-3,CASSLSQENTEAFF,TGTGCCAGCAGCTTATCCCAGGAGAACACTGAAGCTTTCTTT
TRBJ1-1,TRBD1,NA,TRBV6-5,CASSMDRGQTEAFF,TGTGCCAGCAGCATGGACAGGGGGCAAACTGAAGCTTTCTTT
TRBJ2-1,NA,NA,TRBV6-5,CASRESSYNEQFF,TGTGCCAGCAGAGAGAGCTCCTACAATGAGCAGTTCTTC
TRBJ2-5,NA,few,TRBV7-3,CASSMDYQETQYF,TGTGCCAGCAGCATGGACTACCAAGAGACCCAGTACTTC
TRBJ2-3,TRBD2,NA,TRBV5-1,CASSLVSGGPTDTQYF,TGCGCCAGCAGCTTGGTTAGCGGGGGGCCCACAGATACGCAGTATTTT
TRBJ1-4,TRBD1,NA,TRBV11-2,CASSQYGTGGEKLFF,TGTGCCAGCAGCCAATACGGGACAGGGGGAGAAAAACTGTTTTTT
TRBJ2-7,NA,NA,TRBV6-1,CASSENHGSYEQYF,TGTGCCAGCAGTGAAAATCACGGCTCCTACGAGCAGTACTTC
TRBJ1-5,TRBD1,NA,TRBV9,CASSEGAGSNQPQHF,TGTGCCAGCAGCGAGGGGGCTGGGAGCAATCAGCCCCAGCATTTT
TRBJ1-5,NA,NA,TRBV19,CASRRVLNQPQHF,TGTGCCAGCCGACGGGTGCTCAATCAGCCCCAGCATTTT
TRBJ1-4,TRBD1,NA,TRBV5-1,CASSLGDRGEKLFF,TGCGCCAGCAGCTTGGGGGACAGGGGCGAAAAACTGTTTTTT
TRBJ2-3,NA,NA,TRBV29-1,CSVGGERWGHTDTQYF,TGCAGCGTTGGGGGCGAACGGTGGGGCCACACAGATACGCAGTATTTT
TRBJ2-7,TRBD1,NA,TRBV6-5,CASRTGGSTYEQYF,TGTGCCAGCAGGACAGGGGGATCAACCTACGAGCAGTACTTC